This is a list of T cell receptor beta chains from one sample in a study of T-cell reconstitution after alpha-beta-depleted transplantation in children. TCRdb independently ran MiXCR on the PCR reads; one entry per CDR3 protein. The sample records about 230,000 distinct CDR3 sequences, approximately 9.5% being singletons. The sequencing used PBMCs from the stem cell graft donor, collected from the stem cell graft. The receptors come from a human donor who donated a stem cell graft to a child with acute lymphoblastic leukemia. The CDR3 runs from the conserved cysteine through the conserved F or W. D genes are given only for firm matches. Size tells how often a clone was seen (once, few, many) or the class of an expanded clone, and some rows leave it out.

>TRBV30|NA|NA|TRBJ2-7
TGTGCCTGGAGTGTACGACCCGTGGGTAGGGGAGTTGTGGAGCAGTACTTC
CAWSVRPVGRGVVEQYF
>TRBV4-3|NA|few|TRBJ2-5
TGCGCCAGCAGCCAAGAGGAGGGGCGGCAGACCCAGTACTTC
CASSQEEGRQTQYF
>TRBV20-1|TRBD1|many|TRBJ1-1
TGCAGTGCTACAGGGACAGGGAGTAAGACTTTCTTT
CSATGTGSKTFF
>TRBV25-1|NA|many|TRBJ2-7
TGTGCCAGCAGTGAAGGGGGCACCTACGAGCAGTACTTC
CASSEGGTYEQYF
>TRBV7-9|NA|few|TRBJ2-7
TGTGCCAGCAGCTGGGGCGAGGGAGTCTTTTACGAGCAGTACTTC
CASSWGEGVFYEQYF
>TRBV27|NA|NA|TRBJ1-2
TGTGCCAGCAGTCCCCAGGGTGGGAACTATGGCTACACCTTC
CASSPQGGNYGYTF
>TRBV10-2|NA|NA|TRBJ1-2
TGCGCCAGCCAAGGACGGGGAGCGGTGGACTATGGCTACACCTTC
CASQGRGAVDYGYTF
>TRBV2|NA|NA|TRBJ2-2
TGTGCCAGCAGTACCGGGACACTTAACACCGGGGAGCTGTTTTTT
CASSTGTLNTGELFF
>TRBV20-1|TRBD2|many|TRBJ2-4
TGCAGTGCTAGAGATCCGTCTAGCGGGGAGAAAAACATTCAGTACTTC
CSARDPSSGEKNIQYF
>TRBV18|NA|NA|TRBJ1-3
TGTGCCAGCTCACCTCAGGGCTCGTCTGGAAACACCATATATTTT
CASSPQGSSGNTIYF
>TRBV5-1|NA|many|TRBJ1-2
TGCGCCAGCAGCTTCAGGCTCCTGGGTGGCTACACCTTC
CASSFRLLGGYTF
>TRBV7-9|NA|NA|TRBJ1-2
TGTGCCAGCAGCTTAGACCTGACAGGCCCCTACGGCTACACCTTC
CASSLDLTGPYGYTF
>TRBV3-1|TRBD1|many|TRBJ1-4
TGTGCCAGCAGCCTACAGGGGCCTAATGAAAAACTGTTTTTT
CASSLQGPNEKLFF
>TRBV5-8|NA|NA|TRBJ2-1
TGTGCCAGCAGCTTGCTCGGGATCAATGAGCAGTTCTTC
CASSLLGINEQFF
>TRBV5-1|NA|NA|TRBJ2-7
TGCGCCAGCAGCTTGGGAGTCGGATCCTACGAGCAGTACTTC
CASSLGVGSYEQYF
>TRBV7-2|TRBD2|many|TRBJ2-1
TGTGCCAGCAGCTTAGACCTAGCGGGGGTCCACAATGAGCAGTTCTTC
CASSLDLAGVHNEQFF
>TRBV20-1|NA|NA|TRBJ2-1
TGCAGTGCTAGAGATCTGGGAGGAGCCTCCTACAATGAGCAGTTCTTC
CSARDLGGASYNEQFF
>TRBV12-3/TRBV12-4|NA|many|TRBJ2-2
TGTGCCAGCATGGTACGGGAAGGGTCGCACACCGGGGAGCTGTTTTTT
CASMVREGSHTGELFF
>TRBV5-5|NA|NA|TRBJ1-2
TGTGCCAGCAGCGATGCGGGGGGCTGGGATGGCTACACCTTC
CASSDAGGWDGYTF
>TRBV30|NA|many|TRBJ1-2
TGTGCCTGGAGTGAAAGGGACGGCAACACCTTC
CAWSERDGNTF
>TRBV5-1|NA|many|TRBJ2-7
TGCGCCAGCAGCTACGACGAAGGGGAGCAGTACTTC
CASSYDEGEQYF
>TRBV6-2/TRBV6-3|NA|NA|TRBJ2-5
TGTGCCAGCAGTTACTCCCCAGGGGCAGGGGAGACCCAGTACTTC
CASSYSPGAGETQYF
>TRBV15|NA|few|TRBJ2-7
TGTGCCACCAGCAGAGATTTGATAGGGGCGATGAACGAGCAGTACTTC
CATSRDLIGAMNEQYF
>TRBV12-3/TRBV12-4|NA|few|TRBJ1-4
TGTGCCAGCAGCCCTGGCAGCTTTAATGAAAAACTGTTTTTT
CASSPGSFNEKLFF
>TRBV7-9|NA|NA|TRBJ1-2
TGTGCCAGCAGCTTAGTTGACACAAACAGACGTTTGTCCTCGGGGAACTATGGCTACACCTTC
CASSLVDTNRRLSSGNYGYTF
>TRBV5-1|NA|NA|TRBJ1-2
TGCGCCAGCAGCTTGAGAATACGGGGAGCTAACTATGGCTACACCTTC
CASSLRIRGANYGYTF
>TRBV10-3|TRBD2|NA|TRBJ2-1
TGTGCCATCAGTGATGGAGCGGGGAGCTCCTACAATGAGCAGTTCTTC
CAISDGAGSSYNEQFF
>TRBV5-1|NA|NA|TRBJ2-7
TGCGCCAGCAGCTCCCGCGGGGTTTCCAACGAGCAGTACTTC
CASSSRGVSNEQYF
>TRBV5-3|TRBD1|NA|TRBJ2-2
TGTGCCATCGGCCCTGGACAGGGGGAAGTGACCGGGGAGCTGTTTTTT
CAIGPGQGEVTGELFF
>TRBV3-1|TRBD2|NA|TRBJ2-5
TGTGCCAGCAGCCCTGCCCTAGCGGGGGGCGGAGGAGAGACCCAGTACTTC
CASSPALAGGGGETQYF
>TRBV5-1|TRBD1|NA|TRBJ1-1
TGCGCCAGCAGCTTCGGACAGGGAGCTGCAGCTTTCTTT
CASSFGQGAAAFF
>TRBV20-1|TRBD1|few|TRBJ1-1
TGCAGTGCGCCCACAGGGGGGACTGAAGCTTTCTTT
CSAPTGGTEAFF
>TRBV15|NA|few|TRBJ2-7
TGTGCCACCAGCAGAGAAAAGGGCAGCTCCTACGAGCAGTACTTC
CATSREKGSSYEQYF
>TRBV20-1|TRBD2|NA|TRBJ2-5
TGCAGTGCTAGAGCGGCTAGCGGGGGGGTCAAGACCCAGTACTTC
CSARAASGGVKTQYF
>TRBV5-4|NA|NA|TRBJ1-1
TGTGCCAGCAGCTTGGGGGCAGGGGAGGCTTTCTTT
CASSLGAGEAFF
>TRBV20-1|NA|few|TRBJ2-3
TGCAGTGCCCCGCTGGCAGGGCAGGGAGATACGCAGTATTTT
CSAPLAGQGDTQYF
>TRBV7-9|TRBD1|few|TRBJ1-1
TGTGCCAGCAACTACCGCCGGACAGGGACCCCGAACACTGAAGCTTTCTTT
CASNYRRTGTPNTEAFF
>TRBV25-1|NA|many|TRBJ1-3
TGTGCCAGCAGTTCAGGCTCTGGAAACACCATATATTTT
CASSSGSGNTIYF
>TRBV7-9|NA|many|TRBJ2-3
TGTGCCAGCAGCTCCTTGACTAGAGTCTCAGATACGCAGTATTTT
CASSSLTRVSDTQYF
>TRBV5-1|TRBD1|few|TRBJ2-1
TGCGCCAGCAGCCCCGGACAGGCCGCTTACAATGAGCAGTTCTTC
CASSPGQAAYNEQFF
>TRBV27|TRBD1|few|TRBJ2-4
TGTGCCAGCAGTTTAAGTCGACAGGGGAACATTCAGTACTTC
CASSLSRQGNIQYF
>TRBV4-3|NA|few|TRBJ1-1
TGCGCCAGCAGCCAAGTCACCAGAACAACAGTCATGAACACTGAAGCTTTCTTT
CASSQVTRTTVMNTEAFF
>TRBV5-8|NA|many|TRBJ1-5
TGTGCCAGCACCCGACAGGTTGGCAATCAGCCCCAGCATTTT
CASTRQVGNQPQHF
>TRBV6-1|NA|NA|TRBJ2-5
TGTGCCAGCAGTGAGGGGTACCCTCCTTGGGAGACCCAGTACTTC
CASSEGYPPWETQYF
>TRBV12-3/TRBV12-4|TRBD2|NA|TRBJ2-1
TGTGCCAGCAGGTCCGGGACTAGGTACAATGAGCAGTTCTTC
CASRSGTRYNEQFF
>TRBV7-6|NA|NA|TRBJ2-2
TGTGCCAGCAGCTCTACTAGGGCCGGGGAGCTGTTTTTT
CASSSTRAGELFF
>TRBV27|NA|NA|TRBJ1-3
TGTGCCAGCAGTTTACGAGGGACTGGAAACACCATATATTTT
CASSLRGTGNTIYF
>TRBV5-1|NA|few|TRBJ1-2
TGCGCCAGCAGCTTGGCGCCAGGGGTCTCCTATGGCTACACCTTC
CASSLAPGVSYGYTF
>TRBV5-1|TRBD2|few|TRBJ2-1
TGCGCCAGCAGCTTGGGACCGATTGAGTTTTCCGGGACTAGCTCCTACAATGAGCAGTTCTTC
CASSLGPIEFSGTSSYNEQFF
>TRBV5-1|NA|NA|TRBJ1-1
TGCGCCAGCAGCGGCGGCCGGCAGGCGCCGAACACTGAAGCTTTCTTT
CASSGGRQAPNTEAFF
>TRBV6-2/TRBV6-3|TRBD1|many|TRBJ2-7
TGTGCCAGCAGCCCAAACAGGGGCGACGAGCAGTACTTC
CASSPNRGDEQYF
>TRBV27|TRBD1|few|TRBJ2-7
TGTGCCAGCAGTCCTACAGACAGGGGGCGTTACGAGCAGTACTTC
CASSPTDRGRYEQYF
>TRBV5-1|TRBD2|NA|TRBJ2-3
TGCGCCGGCAGCCCGGGGGGTTACACAGATACGCAGTATTTT
CAGSPGGYTDTQYF
>TRBV3-1|TRBD1|many|TRBJ1-1
TGTGCCAGCAGCCGGGGACAGAAGACCGGTGAAGCTTTCTTT
CASSRGQKTGEAFF